A single sample is the source of the 27 T cell receptor beta chains below, sequenced in a study of vaccination effects on CD4 cells after COVID-19. The antigens for these receptors are not known. TCRdb's table, derived via immunoSEQ multiplex PCR, lists solely in-frame clones and lacks some. The data show 35,000 to 45,000 clones, with less than 85% seen just once and 3.6% held by the top ten. Subsequent to a culture period of 10 to 11 days, CD4+ T cells were isolated. By PCR, the person was confirmed to have had SARS-CoV-2 infection between March and December 2020. Everyone in the study got two shots of either the BNT162b2 or mRNA-1273 vaccine. The source was CD4+ T cells from PBMCs cultured without peptide, collected after COVID-19 vaccination. The receptors stem from a human donor who had a prior SARS-CoV-2 infection.

The rearrangement links TRBV24-1 to TRBJ2-5; D assignment may be TRBD1 or TRBD2 (5 bases each). The CDR3 extends over 15 amino acids. The germline CDR1 and CDR2 sequences are KGHDR and SFDVKD. Trimming took 2 bases from V and 4 from J, leaving 13 bases between them. CDR3 DNA sequence: TGTGCCACCAGTGATTCCGGTGGGGCGGGAGAGACCCAGTACTTC. Its translation: CATSDSGGAGETQYF.

The chain recombines TRBV4-1 with TRBJ2-5; 10 nucleotides align to TRBD1. This CDR3 has 15 residues. With 4 bases clipped from V and 5 bases from J, the junction kept 7 bases outside the gene matches. Per the germline V gene, CDR1 is MGHRA and CDR2 is YSYEKL. CDR3 bases: TGCGCCAGCAGCCGCACAGGACAGGGGGTCGAGACCCAGTACTTC. As protein: CASSRTGQGVETQYF.

This clone showed up just a few times. CDR3 bases: TGTGCCAGCAGCGTAGCGACCCCTCCTGGGGAGCTGTTTTTT. Encoded protein: CASSVATPPGELFF. The chain recombines TRBV9 with TRBJ2-2; D uncertain. Germline CDR1 reads SGDLS; CDR2 reads YYNGEE. V lost 0 bases to trimming and J lost 8 bases, with 11 bases between them. The CDR3 is 14 residues long.

The CDR3 DNA follows: TGTGCCAGCAGCTTAGCGGGATACGAAAAACTGTTTTTT. It codes for CASSLAGYEKLFF. The genes are TRBV7-9 and TRBJ1-4; D gene uncertain. The germline gives CDR1 SEHNR, CDR2 FQNEAQ (reference sequence). The CDR3 is 13 residues long. V shed 0 bases and J shed 8 bases, with 7 bases lying between them.

This chain joins TRBV4-3 and TRBJ1-1; weak D call: TRBD1 (5 bases). The CDR3 is made up of 15 amino acids. Germline CDR1 reads LGHNA; CDR2 reads YSLEER. Trimming took 3 bases from V and 5 from J, leaving 16 bases between them. CDR3 in amino acids: CASSQAQGAWTEAFF. The CDR3 DNA reads as TGCGCCAGCAGCCAGGCGCAGGGTGCGTGGACTGAAGCTTTCTTT.

This clone has only one observation. The V gene is TRBV13, the J gene TRBJ2-3; no definite D call. Trimming left V 5 bases short and J 0 bases short, with 12 bases between. Per germline, CDR1 PRHDT and CDR2 FYEKMQ (reference sequence). CDR3 length: 15 residues. CDR3 DNA: TGTGCCAGCAGCCTGGGATTTCCTAGCACAGATACGCAGTATTTT. Residues: CASSLGFPSTDTQYF.

The gene calls are TRBV7-2 and TRBJ1-6; 9 positions agree with TRBD1. V lost 4 bases and J lost 8; bases outside the gene matches: 3. CDR3 length: 14 amino acids. Germline CDR1 and CDR2: SGHTA and FQGNSA. CDR3 sequence (DNA): TGTGCCAGCAGCTGGGACAGGGACTATTCACCCCTCCACTTT. Translation gives CASSWDRDYSPLHF.

The rearrangement links TRBV5-4 to TRBJ1-1, with D uncertain. The V and J ends lost 0 bases and 3 bases respectively, with 6 bases between them. Germline CDR1 is SGHNT and CDR2 is YYREEE (reference sequence). The CDR3 loop spans 13 amino acids. The CDR3 bases are TGTGCCAGCAGCTTGGACACTTACACTGAAGCTTTCTTT. It codes for CASSLDTYTEAFF.

V and J are TRBV5-1 and TRBJ2-3; D possibly corresponds to TRBD2 (5 bases). The CDR3 has 12 amino acids. Germline V gene sequence: CDR1 SGHRS, CDR2 YFSETQ. V lost 4 bases and J 8 bases, leaving 11 bases between the germline ends. CDR3 DNA: TGCGCCAGCAGCCAGGAGGCTGGTACGCAGTATTTT. Its translation: CASSQEAGTQYF.

This rearrangement joins TRBV11-2 to TRBJ2-1; the D gene is possibly TRBD2 (6 bases). The CDR3 covers 17 residues. Trimming took 3 bases from V and 6 from J, leaving 21 bases between them. Germline assignment: CDR1 SGHAT and CDR2 FQNNGV. The CDR3, as DNA: TGTGCCAGCAGCTTCCTCCCTGGGGGGTACCAGCCCAATGAGCAGTTCTTC. Residues: CASSFLPGGYQPNEQFF. The variable domain in full, with the rest retrieved from reference TRBV11-2 and TRBJ2-1, is EAGVAQSPRYKIIEKRQSVAFWCNPISGHATLYWYQQILGQGPKLLIQFQNNGVVDDSQLPKDRFSAERLKGVDSTLKIQPAKLEDSAVYLCASSFLPGGYQPNEQFFGPGTRLTVL.

V and J are TRBV29-1 and TRBJ1-1; a possible D gene is TRBD1 (5 bases). V was shortened by 4 bases and J by 3 bases, with 6 bases between the two germline ends. Germline CDR1 and CDR2: SQVTM and ANQGSEA. The CDR3 contains 11 residues. The CDR3 protein is CSVAGYTEAFF. DNA of the CDR3: TGCAGCGTTGCAGGGTACACTGAAGCTTTCTTT. Full variable domain (rest looked up from reference TRBV29-1 and TRBJ1-1): SAVISQKPSRDICQRGTSLTIQCQVDSQVTMMFWYRQQPGQSLTLIATANQGSEATYESGFVIDKFPISRPNLTFSTLTVSNMSPEDSSIYLCSVAGYTEAFFGQGTRLTVV.

V gene TRBV25-1 combines with J gene TRBJ1-2, with D unresolved. The CDR3 extends over 13 amino acids. CDR1 and CDR2 (germline): MGHDK, SYGVNS. Trimming took off 1 base at V and 2 bases at J, with 5 bases between the two ends. In DNA, the CDR3 is TGTGCCAGCAGTGAATCTGTGAACTATGGCTACACCTTC. Protein sequence: CASSESVNYGYTF.

This clone has a handful of counts. The chain carries TRBV5-5 and TRBJ2-2; D is perhaps TRBD2 (7 bases). V was cut by 7 bases and J by 6 bases, with 13 bases left in between. The CDR3 length is 13 residues. CDR1 SGHKS and CDR2 YYEKEE come from the germline V gene (reference sequence). The CDR3 DNA reads as TGTGCCAGCCTGAGGGGGGGGCCCGGGGAGCTGTTTTTT. This encodes CASLRGGPGELFF.

This clone has just one count. The chain has TRBV30 and TRBJ2-3; D unresolved. The V end was cut by 3 bases, the J end by 0 bases, with 16 bases between. Germline V gives CDR1 GTSNPN, CDR2 SVGIG (reference sequence). This CDR3 spans 16 amino acids. This CDR3 is CAWSVVTGSSTDTQYF. The CDR3 DNA is TGTGCCTGGAGCGTCGTGACGGGTTCTAGCACAGATACGCAGTATTTT.

This chain uses TRBV3-1 (or the pseudogene TRBV3-2) with TRBJ2-7; 8 bases match TRBD2. Germline loops: CDR1 LGHDT, CDR2 YNNKEL (reference sequence). This CDR3 has 16 amino acids. Trimming cost V 6 bases and J 6 bases; bases outside gene matches: 16. The CDR3 loop reads CASSPGLAGGGFEQYF. The DNA of the CDR3 is TGTGCCAGCAGTCCCGGACTAGCCGGGGGTGGATTCGAGCAGTACTTC.

The chain joins TRBV9 to TRBJ2-5, with 8 bases aligning to TRBD1. With V trimmed by 0 bases and J by 4 bases, 11 bases remained unmatched. The CDR3 is made up of 17 amino acids. The germline gives CDR1 SGDLS, CDR2 YYNGEE. The CDR3 region is CASSVGAGQGARETQYF. The CDR3, as DNA: TGTGCCAGCAGCGTAGGGGCCGGTCAGGGGGCGCGAGAGACCCAGTACTTC.

The chain combines TRBV2 with TRBJ1-1; D unresolved. V lost 2 bases and J 4 bases, leaving 8 bases between the germline ends. The CDR3 contains 13 residues. From germline, CDR1 is SNHLY and CDR2 FYNNEI. CDR3 region: CASSEQVSTEAFF. The DNA for the CDR3 is TGTGCCAGCAGTGAACAGGTTTCCACTGAAGCTTTCTTT.

V usage is TRBV30 and J usage is TRBJ2-7; 7 bases are shared with TRBD1. There are 11 residues in the CDR3. Looked up from germline, CDR1 is GTSNPN and CDR2 is SVGIG (reference sequence). V trimming: 5 bases; J trimming: 5 bases; junction bases outside the gene matches: 3. The CDR3 region is CAWDRAHEQYF. CDR3 in DNA: TGTGCCTGGGACAGGGCCCACGAGCAGTACTTC.

J is TRBJ2-1 and V is TRBV5-1, with D hard to call. Germline V gene sequence: CDR1 SGHRS, CDR2 YFSETQ. This CDR3 is 14 amino acids long. Deletions cut 0 bases from V and 8 bases from J, with 12 bases between. DNA of the CDR3: TGCGCCAGCAGCTTGGTGGCTCTATACTATGAGCAGTTCTTC. Protein sequence: CASSLVALYYEQFF.

This clone was picked up one time. The chain couples TRBV9 to TRBJ1-6, with TRBD1 as a possible D gene (6 bases). Deletions cut 0 bases from V and 4 bases from J, with 11 bases between. Germline V gene sequence: CDR1 SGDLS, CDR2 YYNGEE. The CDR3 runs to 16 residues. CDR3 protein: CASSVGGGGYNSPLHF. CDR3 nucleotides: TGTGCCAGCAGCGTAGGGGGAGGGGGGTATAATTCACCCCTCCACTTT.

The V call is TRBV5-1, the J call TRBJ2-3, with 7 positions matching TRBD2. This CDR3 spans 16 amino acids. Germline trimming cut 6 bases from V and 2 bases from J; bases unmatched to any gene: 12. Germline CDR1 reads SGHRS; CDR2 reads YFSETQ. CDR3 loop: CASNDVERGLTDTQYF. Written as DNA, the CDR3 is TGCGCCAGCAACGACGTTGAGCGGGGCCTCACAGATACGCAGTATTTT.

This sequence joins TRBV30 and TRBJ2-3; D unresolved. This CDR3 is built from 11 residues. The ends were cut back, 2 bases at V and 3 bases at J, with 3 bases in the middle. The germline gives CDR1 GTSNPN, CDR2 SVGIG (reference sequence). The CDR3 sequence is CAWSWTDTQYF. The CDR3 bases are TGTGCCTGGAGTTGGACAGATACGCAGTATTTT.

V and J are TRBV9 and TRBJ2-7; possibly TRBD1 for D (5 bases). The CDR3 has 13 amino acids. V lost 9 bases, J lost 2 bases, and 15 bases lay in between. Germline-derived CDR1 and CDR2 are SGDLS and YYNGEE. The CDR3 protein is CATLSQGPYEQYF. For the CDR3, the DNA is TGTGCCACCCTATCTCAGGGCCCCTACGAGCAGTACTTC. The full variable domain, rest sourced from reference TRBV9 and TRBJ2-7, is DSGVTQTPKHLITATGQRVTLRCSPRSGDLSVYWYQQSLDQGLQFLIQYYNGEERAKGNILERFSAQQFPDLHSELNLSSLELGDSALYFCATLSQGPYEQYFGPGTRLTVT.

This chain connects TRBV11-3 to TRBJ2-3; D gene unclear. This CDR3 spans 15 amino acids. V shed 3 bases and J shed 1 base, with 11 bases lying between them. In germline, CDR1 is SGHNT, CDR2 YENEEA. For the CDR3, the DNA is TGTGCCAGCAGCTTTAGCCACTGGGGCACAGATACGCAGTATTTT. This encodes CASSFSHWGTDTQYF.

This clone has a handful of counts. The chain combines TRBV19 with TRBJ1-5, with TRBD1 matching over 8 bases. This CDR3 comprises 15 residues. CDR1 and CDR2 from the germline V gene are LNHDA and SQIVND (reference sequence). V trimming: 5 bases; J trimming: 5 bases; junction bases outside the gene matches: 8. The CDR3 DNA follows: TGTGCCAGTAGTTCCCCCGGGACAGGTGATCAGCCCCAGCATTTT. Amino acid sequence: CASSSPGTGDQPQHF.

This chain connects TRBV30 to TRBJ1-5; no firm D call. This CDR3 has 14 amino acids. V was clipped by 3 bases and J by 0 bases, with 9 bases between them. Germline V gene data show CDR1 as GTSNPN and CDR2 as SVGIG (reference sequence). CDR3: CAWRAASSNQPQHF. DNA for the CDR3: TGTGCCTGGAGGGCAGCCAGTAGCAATCAGCCCCAGCATTTT.

This clone showed up just a few times. The chain is built from TRBV5-1 and TRBJ1-2; TRBD1 matches at 11 bases. With 3 bases clipped from V and 8 bases from J, the junction kept 6 bases outside the gene matches. CDR1 is SGHRS and CDR2 is YFSETQ in the germline V gene. The CDR3 totals 14 residues. The CDR3: CASSSDGTGGGYTF. DNA for the CDR3: TGCGCCAGCAGCTCGGACGGGACAGGGGGGGGCTACACCTTC.